This TCR beta chain comes out of a study of blood T cell repertoires in COVID-19 (dated by TCRdb to 2020 to 2022). About the full investigation: Collaborator samples came from the United States, Italy and Spain and covered acute and convalescent phases of COVID-19. Deeply sampled blood TCRbeta repertoires from subjects exposed to, actively infected with, or recovered from COVID-19 were included in the dataset. The repertoires were released in a freely available public database intended as a resource for research on the immune response to SARS-CoV-2. A de-identified subject ID, COVID-19 status, age in years and sex were almost always included in the sample metadata. Samples came from the ongoing ImmuneRACE study (first 160 participants) plus 1,254 subjects from 6 global collaborators. HLA class I and class II types, where available, came from metadata supplied by the sample provider rather than from assay-based typing. The material from the prospective study consisted of cDNA or gDNA derived from T cells, B-cell-depleted T cells, or PBMCs. The research as a whole found: The amount of clinical and demographic metadata varied by source and participant and was provided uncurated.

With regard to this clone: The antigen this receptor binds is unknown. Base qualities are not recorded, but no much larger clone differs from it by a single base.

The immunoSEQ Assay, a bias-controlled multiplex PCR, was used to amplify TCRbeta CDR3 regions from genomic DNA. From the authors' description of their analysis: The number of nucleated cells in each sample was estimated by amplification of reference gene primers within the assay. Sequence reads were collapsed and filtered to measure the absolute abundance of every unique TCRbeta CDR3 rearrangement. For each sample, productive Simpson clonality was calculated as the square root of Simpson's diversity index over productive rearrangements. As stored in TCRdb, this immuneACCESS dataset retains in-frame rearrangements with V and J assigned. A fraction of the clones does not appear; measured against another copy, unresolved V genes explain less than half of the discrepancy, and the remainder lacks a known reason. That table gives V, J and clone size, and the DNA gave D and trimming. Across this sample there are more than 110,000 clones, with about 88% seen only once. The ten largest clonotypes hold about 5.6% of the sample.

Collaborating institutions collected whole blood in K2EDTA tubes following their own protocols. Collaborator samples were shipped for TCRbeta analysis as frozen whole blood, isolated PBMCs, or DNA extracted from either sample type. The CDR3 runs 13 residues from the cysteine to the phenylalanine. Only the CDR3 portion is preserved as DNA: 39 bases, with reading frame beginning at the first base. The germline V gene encodes CDR1 LNHDA and CDR2 SQIVND (reference sequence). Clipping removes 5 bases from V and 6 bases from J, with 4 as the unmatched junction base count. The sequence joins TRBV19 to TRBJ2-7; 10 central nucleotides agree with TRBD1. The clonotype comes from a human donor in a cohort sampled during active COVID-19. The specimen sequenced was peripheral blood. The DNA sequence is TGTGCCAGTAGTGTGACAGGGGGCGGCGAGCAGTACTTC. The resulting protein is CASSVTGGGEQYF. With the portions outside the CDR3 filled from the reference TRBV19 and TRBJ2-7 genes, the complete variable region becomes DGGITQSPKYLFRKEGQNVTLSCEQNLNHDAMYWYRQDPGQGLRLIYYSQIVNDFQKGDIAEGYSVSREKKESFPLTVTSAQKNPTAFYLCASSVTGGGEQYFGPGTRLTVT.